Listed below are T cell receptor beta chains from one sample, sequenced in a study of blood T cell repertoires in COVID-19. Assay used: immunoSEQ multiplex PCR; TCRdb lists only in-frame clones, some missing. The sample has some 330,000 clones; roughly four fifths are singletons. Sequenced input: PBMCs or T cells enriched from blood (not recorded which). The source of these receptors is a woman aged 50 to 60 who had recovered from COVID-19. The CDR3 runs from the conserved cysteine through the conserved F or W. The D gene is left open where the match is weak. Some rows have no size entry. The others give once, few or many, or a class for an expanded clone.

d_gene: .; v_gene: TRBV29-1; abundance: .; j_gene: TRBJ1-4; CDR3nt: TGCAGCGTCGGACAATATAATGAAAAACTGTTTTTT; CDR3aa: CSVGQYNEKLFF
d_gene: .; v_gene: TRBV3-1/TRBV3-2; abundance: .; j_gene: TRBJ1-1; CDR3nt: TGTGCCAGCAGCCAAGATAGCGGGGGTCGGGAAGCTTTCTTT; CDR3aa: CASSQDSGGREAFF
d_gene: TRBD2; v_gene: TRBV7-2; abundance: .; j_gene: TRBJ2-5; CDR3nt: TGTGCCAGCAGCATCGGCGGGGGGAGGGAGACCCAGTACTTC; CDR3aa: CASSIGGGRETQYF
d_gene: .; v_gene: TRBV4-3; abundance: .; j_gene: TRBJ2-2; CDR3nt: TGCGCCAGCAGCCAAGATTTGGCGAGACTCACCGGGGAGCTGTTTTTT; CDR3aa: CASSQDLARLTGELFF
d_gene: .; v_gene: TRBV7-6; abundance: .; j_gene: TRBJ2-7; CDR3nt: TGTGCCAGCAGCTTAGCGCGGGGCCCAGAGCAGTACTTC; CDR3aa: CASSLARGPEQYF
d_gene: .; v_gene: TRBV9; abundance: few; j_gene: TRBJ1-1; CDR3nt: TGTGCCAGCAGCGTAATCCCAAACACTGAAGCTTTCTTT; CDR3aa: CASSVIPNTEAFF
d_gene: .; v_gene: TRBV6-5; abundance: .; j_gene: TRBJ1-4; CDR3nt: TGTGCCAGCAGATTATCTGAAAAACTGTTTTTT; CDR3aa: CASRLSEKLFF
d_gene: .; v_gene: TRBV6-2/TRBV6-3; abundance: .; j_gene: TRBJ1-1; CDR3nt: TGTGCCAGCAGTTACTCTGGGGCTTACACTGAAGCTTTCTTT; CDR3aa: CASSYSGAYTEAFF
d_gene: .; v_gene: TRBV15; abundance: .; j_gene: TRBJ1-1; CDR3nt: TGTGCCACCAGCGGCGGAAGAAGTAGTACAGGGCTTGGTGAAGCTTTCTTT; CDR3aa: CATSGGRSSTGLGEAFF
d_gene: .; v_gene: TRBV5-4; abundance: .; j_gene: TRBJ2-5; CDR3nt: TGTGCCAGCAGCTTGTTTTCGGGTTCTCGGGAGACCCAGTACTTC; CDR3aa: CASSLFSGSRETQYF
d_gene: .; v_gene: TRBV30; abundance: .; j_gene: TRBJ2-7; CDR3nt: TGTGCCTGGAGTAGCGGACCGGCCTACGAGCAGTACTTC; CDR3aa: CAWSSGPAYEQYF
d_gene: TRBD2; v_gene: TRBV2; abundance: once; j_gene: TRBJ2-3; CDR3nt: TGTGCCAGCGTTCGCGGGGGGGACACAGATACGCAGTATTTT; CDR3aa: CASVRGGDTDTQYF
d_gene: TRBD2; v_gene: TRBV9; abundance: .; j_gene: TRBJ2-5; CDR3nt: TGTGCCAGCAGCGTAGACGGAGCGGGGGGGCCAGAGACCCAGTACTTC; CDR3aa: CASSVDGAGGPETQYF
d_gene: .; v_gene: TRBV9; abundance: once; j_gene: TRBJ2-3; CDR3nt: TGTGCCAGCAGCGTAGGGACAGCGTTCAGCACAGATACGCAGTATTTT; CDR3aa: CASSVGTAFSTDTQYF
d_gene: TRBD1; v_gene: TRBV6-5; abundance: .; j_gene: TRBJ2-7; CDR3nt: TGTGCCAGCAGACGGGACAGGGGATCCTACGAGCAGTACTTC; CDR3aa: CASRRDRGSYEQYF
d_gene: .; v_gene: TRBV30; abundance: .; j_gene: TRBJ1-3; CDR3nt: TGTGCCTGGAGTGTAAGCTGGGCTTCCTCTGGAAACACCATATATTTT; CDR3aa: CAWSVSWASSGNTIYF
d_gene: .; v_gene: TRBV21-1; abundance: .; j_gene: TRBJ1-2; CDR3nt: TGTGCCAGCAGCAAACAGTCGTGGGACAGGGACCCAAACTATGGCTACACCTTC; CDR3aa: CASSKQSWDRDPNYGYTF
d_gene: TRBD1; v_gene: TRBV9; abundance: .; j_gene: TRBJ1-3; CDR3nt: TGTGCCAGCAGCCCCCGGACAGGGCTTAATTCAGGAAACACCATATATTTT; CDR3aa: CASSPRTGLNSGNTIYF
d_gene: .; v_gene: TRBV3-1/TRBV3-2; abundance: .; j_gene: TRBJ1-3; CDR3nt: TGTGCCAGCAGCCAAGAACATTCCCGAAACACCATATATTTT; CDR3aa: CASSQEHSRNTIYF
d_gene: .; v_gene: TRBV6-5; abundance: .; j_gene: TRBJ2-7; CDR3nt: TGTGCCAGCAGACTAGCCCCGTACGAGCAGTACTTC; CDR3aa: CASRLAPYEQYF
d_gene: .; v_gene: TRBV18; abundance: .; j_gene: TRBJ2-2; CDR3nt: TGTGCCAGCTCACCACTTGGCAGCGGGTCCTGGGAGCTGTTTTTT; CDR3aa: CASSPLGSGSWELFF
d_gene: .; v_gene: TRBV19; abundance: .; j_gene: TRBJ1-2; CDR3nt: TGTGCCAGTAGTTACTTCATTTACCAATATGGCTACACCTTC; CDR3aa: CASSYFIYQYGYTF
d_gene: .; v_gene: TRBV4-2; abundance: .; j_gene: TRBJ1-2; CDR3nt: TGTGCCAGCAGCCAAGATGTGCTCCTGAGCGGGTATGGCTACACCTTC; CDR3aa: CASSQDVLLSGYGYTF
d_gene: .; v_gene: TRBV3-1/TRBV3-2; abundance: many; j_gene: TRBJ1-1; CDR3nt: TGTGCCAGCAGCCTCCCGGGACACCACACTGAAGCTTTCTTT; CDR3aa: CASSLPGHHTEAFF
d_gene: TRBD1; v_gene: TRBV3-1/TRBV3-2; abundance: .; j_gene: TRBJ2-5; CDR3nt: TGTGCCAGCAGCCAAGATCGGACAGGGTTAGACCTCGCCCAAGAGACCCAGTACTTC; CDR3aa: CASSQDRTGLDLAQETQYF
d_gene: .; v_gene: TRBV10-3; abundance: .; j_gene: TRBJ1-5; CDR3nt: TGTGCCATCCGGGAGGGAGGGAAGAGCAATCAGCCCCAGCATTTT; CDR3aa: CAIREGGKSNQPQHF
d_gene: TRBD1; v_gene: TRBV7-6; abundance: .; j_gene: TRBJ1-1; CDR3nt: TGTGCCAGCAGCTTGACGACAGGGATGAACACTGAAGCTTTCTTT; CDR3aa: CASSLTTGMNTEAFF
d_gene: TRBD1; v_gene: TRBV24-1; abundance: .; j_gene: TRBJ2-7; CDR3nt: TGTGCCACCATCCCCGGACAGGGGGCTGGGGAGCAGTACTTC; CDR3aa: CATIPGQGAGEQYF
d_gene: TRBD1; v_gene: TRBV5-1; abundance: .; j_gene: TRBJ1-2; CDR3nt: TGCGCCAGCAGCTGGGGGACAGGGACGAACTATGGCTACACCTTC; CDR3aa: CASSWGTGTNYGYTF
d_gene: TRBD2; v_gene: TRBV7-3; abundance: .; j_gene: TRBJ2-3; CDR3nt: TGTGCCAGCAGCCGTAGCGGGGGGAGCACAGATACGCAGTATTTT; CDR3aa: CASSRSGGSTDTQYF
d_gene: .; v_gene: TRBV7-8; abundance: .; j_gene: TRBJ2-2; CDR3nt: TGTGCCAGCAGCTTAGCGCTCAGTAACGGGGAGCTGTTTTTT; CDR3aa: CASSLALSNGELFF
d_gene: TRBD1; v_gene: TRBV19; abundance: .; j_gene: TRBJ1-2; CDR3nt: TGTGCCAGTAGTAGGGGACAGGGGAACTATGGCTACACCTTC; CDR3aa: CASSRGQGNYGYTF
d_gene: TRBD1; v_gene: TRBV4-2; abundance: few; j_gene: TRBJ2-7; CDR3nt: TGTGCCAGCAGGTCCGGGACAGGGTTGTCCTACGAGCAGTACTTC; CDR3aa: CASRSGTGLSYEQYF
d_gene: TRBD1; v_gene: TRBV15; abundance: .; j_gene: TRBJ1-1; CDR3nt: TGTGCCACCAGCAGATTGACAGGGGTGGGAAGAAACACTGAAGCTTTCTTT; CDR3aa: CATSRLTGVGRNTEAFF
d_gene: TRBD1; v_gene: TRBV5-1; abundance: once; j_gene: TRBJ2-7; CDR3nt: TGCGCCAGCAGCTTGGCCGGGACAGGGGCCTACGAGCAGTACTTC; CDR3aa: CASSLAGTGAYEQYF
d_gene: TRBD2; v_gene: TRBV18; abundance: .; j_gene: TRBJ2-7; CDR3nt: TGTGCCAGCTCACCTGTAACCGGGACTAGCGCCTACGAGCAGTACTTC; CDR3aa: CASSPVTGTSAYEQYF